These T cell receptor beta chains were read from a single sample in a study of cytomegalovirus exposure and HLA in healthy donors. Repertoires were generated with immunoSEQ multiplex PCR, while TCRdb's copy carries only in-frame clones and drops some. The sample lists about 190,000 clones; just under 75% were seen once. The sample was PBMCs. The receptors derive from a young man in good health and CMV-seropositive. Each CDR3 is given with its conserved first and last residue. A D gene is named only where the DNA matches it firmly. Some rows mark clone size as missing; the rest say once, few, many or name a class of expanded clone.

size	V	D	J	DNA	CDR3
few	TRBV6-5	-	TRBJ2-1	TGTGCCAGCAGTTACTGGCCTGAGGGTAATTACAATGAGCAGTTCTTC	CASSYWPEGNYNEQFF
-	TRBV6-5	-	TRBJ2-7	TGTGCCAGCAGTTATGATTCGACAGCGTACGAGCAGTACTTC	CASSYDSTAYEQYF
-	TRBV10-3	-	TRBJ2-3	TGTGCCTCCGAGGGGGTTGGGTTGCGAGATACGCAGTATTTT	CASEGVGLRDTQYF
-	TRBV6-6	-	TRBJ2-3	TGTGCCGGCTCGGGTACCGTCGCAGATACGCAGTATTTT	CAGSGTVADTQYF
once	TRBV4-2	-	TRBJ1-3	TGTGCCAGCAGCCCAGAGGGAGCTCCTGGAAACACCATATATTTT	CASSPEGAPGNTIYF
-	TRBV2	-	TRBJ2-5	TGTGCCAGCAGTGAGGGGGGTCCGACCCAGTACTTC	CASSEGGPTQYF
-	TRBV28	TRBD1	TRBJ1-1	TGTGCCAGCAGTTCCCAGGACAGGGTCGTCGAAGCTTTCTTT	CASSSQDRVVEAFF
-	TRBV7-2	TRBD1	TRBJ1-3	TGTGCCAGCAGCTTAGTCCCCCCGACAGGGGGCTCTGGAAACACCATATATTTT	CASSLVPPTGGSGNTIYF
-	TRBV6-5	-	TRBJ1-1	TGTGCCAGCAGTTACTCGTCACGGGGGGGTACTGAAGCTTTCTTT	CASSYSSRGGTEAFF
-	TRBV6-6	-	TRBJ1-1	TGTGCCAGCGGGCCAGTGAACACTGAAGCTTTCTTT	CASGPVNTEAFF
-	TRBV6-6	TRBD1	TRBJ2-1	TGTGCCAGCAGTTACGGGACAGCTCACAATGAGCAGTTCTTC	CASSYGTAHNEQFF
-	TRBV7-6	TRBD1	TRBJ1-4	TGTGCCAGCAGCTTAGCCGGGACAGGGAGTGAAAAACTGTTTTTT	CASSLAGTGSEKLFF
-	TRBV4-1	TRBD2	TRBJ2-3	TGCGCCAGCAGCCAACCGGGACTAGCGGGGGAGGATACGCAGTATTTT	CASSQPGLAGEDTQYF
-	TRBV19	-	TRBJ1-2	TGTGCCAGTAGTATTGAAGGGGTCAGAGCTAACTATGGCTACACCTTC	CASSIEGVRANYGYTF
-	TRBV28	-	TRBJ2-4	TGTGCCACCTCCCCGGGACAAGGGAAAAACATTCAGTACTTC	CATSPGQGKNIQYF
-	TRBV7-3	TRBD2	TRBJ2-7	TGTGCCAGCAGCTCAGGGACTAGCGGGAGCCGGCAGTACTTC	CASSSGTSGSRQYF
-	TRBV4-1	TRBD2	TRBJ2-3	TGCGCCAGCAGCCAAGATGCGGGGGGAAGCACAGATACGCAGTATTTT	CASSQDAGGSTDTQYF
-	TRBV7-9	TRBD2	TRBJ2-7	TGTGCCGCCGGGAGGGGATCCTACGAGCAGTACTTC	CAAGRGSYEQYF
few	TRBV4-3	TRBD2	TRBJ2-1	TGCGCCAGCAGCCAAGTGGAGGCGGGGGGCAGGGCATATGAGCAGTTCTTC	CASSQVEAGGRAYEQFF
-	TRBV27	-	TRBJ2-7	TGTGCCAGTCCAGGGGAGTCCTACGAGCAGTACTTC	CASPGESYEQYF
few	TRBV11-3	-	TRBJ2-3	TGTGCCAGCAGCTTAGGCGGTACAGATACGCAGTATTTT	CASSLGGTDTQYF
-	TRBV9	-	TRBJ2-7	TGTGCCAGCAGCGGTAGTCAGGGGCAGCCTGACTACGAGCAGTACTTC	CASSGSQGQPDYEQYF
-	TRBV7-2	-	TRBJ1-5	TGTGCCAGCAGCTTTGGGGGCCCCTCGAATCAGCCCCAGCATTTT	CASSFGGPSNQPQHF
-	TRBV4-3	-	TRBJ2-4	TGCGCCAGCAGCCAATCCCCGGCCCTAGCAAAAAACATTCAGTACTTC	CASSQSPALAKNIQYF
-	TRBV6-4	TRBD1	TRBJ2-6	TGTGCCAGCAGGAAGGACAGGGCCGGGGCCAACGTCCTGACTTTC	CASRKDRAGANVLTF
-	TRBV28	-	TRBJ1-5	TGTGCCAGCAGTTTTCCCGACAGAGATCAGCCCCAGCATTTT	CASSFPDRDQPQHF
-	TRBV6-6	-	TRBJ2-7	TGTGCCAGCAGTTACCCCCCCCACCAGGACGAGCAGTACTTC	CASSYPPHQDEQYF
-	TRBV12-2	-	TRBJ2-5	TGTGCAAGTCGCTTAGCGGATCTAGTCTGGGAGACCCAGTACTTC	CASRLADLVWETQYF
few	TRBV15	-	TRBJ1-4	TGTGCCACCAGCAGAGAGGCCTCCTCGGGTGAAAAACTGTTTTTT	CATSREASSGEKLFF
-	TRBV5-6	TRBD1	TRBJ1-2	TGTGCCAGCTGGGGACAGGGGGCAGTTGGCTACACCTTC	CASWGQGAVGYTF
-	TRBV9	-	TRBJ2-1	TGTGCCAGCAGCGTAGGACAGGACAACAATGAGCAGTTCTTC	CASSVGQDNNEQFF
-	TRBV19	-	TRBJ2-1	TGTGCCAGTTCATACAGGGTTACTTTATACAATGAGCAGTTCTTC	CASSYRVTLYNEQFF
-	TRBV27	-	TRBJ1-2	TGTGCCAGCAGTTATCGGAGGGGTGATCCCTATGGCTACACCTTC	CASSYRRGDPYGYTF
-	TRBV30	-	TRBJ2-7	TGTGCCTGGAGTATCGCAGGGTGGGTTTGGTACGAGCAGTACTTC	CAWSIAGWVWYEQYF
few	TRBV2	TRBD1	TRBJ1-6	TGTGCCCGGACAGGGGGCGATTCACCCCTCCACTTT	CARTGGDSPLHF
few	TRBV7-8	TRBD2	TRBJ2-5	TGTGCCAGCAGCACCAGACTAGCGGGAGGGCTTGAGACCCAGTACTTC	CASSTRLAGGLETQYF
-	TRBV9	-	TRBJ2-7	TGTGCCAGCAGCGCCACGACAGGTTTCCCCTACGAGCAGTACTTC	CASSATTGFPYEQYF
-	TRBV19	-	TRBJ1-5	TGTGCCAGTAGCACTAGGACAGCTAGCAATCAGCCCCAGCATTTT	CASSTRTASNQPQHF
-	TRBV9	-	TRBJ2-2	TGTGCCAGCAGCGGGGCCGGAACGAACACCGGGGAGCTGTTTTTT	CASSGAGTNTGELFF
-	TRBV11-2	-	TRBJ1-4	TGTGCCAGCAGCTTAGGGGGGGTGTCCGAAAAACTGTTTTTT	CASSLGGVSEKLFF
-	TRBV10-1	TRBD2	TRBJ2-5	TGCGCCAGCAGTGATGCTAGCGGGCCCCAAGAGACCCAGTACTTC	CASSDASGPQETQYF
-	TRBV18	TRBD2	TRBJ2-2	TGTGCCAGCTCAGGAAGGTCGGGAGGCCTAAACACCGGGGAGCTGTTTTTT	CASSGRSGGLNTGELFF
-	TRBV11-1	-	TRBJ2-7	TGTGCCAGCAGCCCGGCTTCCGGGACACGGGCTATGAAGCAGTACTTC	CASSPASGTRAMKQYF
-	TRBV9	-	TRBJ1-6	TGTGCCAGCAGCGTAGAGGGGACTCCCACGGGTAATTCACCCCTCCACTTT	CASSVEGTPTGNSPLHF
few	TRBV27	-	TRBJ1-6	TGTGCCAGCAGTTTAAGAGGGTCTAGAGATTCACCCCTCCACTTT	CASSLRGSRDSPLHF
-	TRBV12-5	-	TRBJ2-7	TGTGCTAGTGGCCCATCCTACGAGCAGTACTTC	CASGPSYEQYF
-	TRBV30	-	TRBJ1-4	TGTGCCTGGAGACAGCCTAATGAAAAACTGTTTTTT	CAWRQPNEKLFF
few	TRBV7-8	-	TRBJ1-4	TGTGCCAGCAGCCCCCGCGAGGGGAGGTATGAAAAACTGTTTTTT	CASSPREGRYEKLFF
-	TRBV5-1	-	TRBJ2-3	TGCGCCAGCAGCTTGGCTGGAGGATACACAGATACGCAGTATTTT	CASSLAGGYTDTQYF
-	TRBV9	TRBD1	TRBJ2-1	TGTGCCAGCAGCGTAGCTGGCGGACAGGGTTACAATGAGCAGTTCTTC	CASSVAGGQGYNEQFF
-	TRBV7-3	TRBD2	TRBJ2-1	TGTGCCAGCAGCCCATGGACTAGCGGGGTATACAATGAGCAGTTCTTC	CASSPWTSGVYNEQFF
few	TRBV5-4	TRBD2	TRBJ2-5	TGTGCCAGCAGCTCAGGACTAGCGGGGTTACAAGAGACCCAGTACTTC	CASSSGLAGLQETQYF
-	TRBV18	TRBD2	TRBJ2-1	TGTGCCAGCTCACCACGAAGCGGGGGGCTAACGGGGCAGTTCTTC	CASSPRSGGLTGQFF
few	TRBV6-5	-	TRBJ2-5	TGTGCCAGCATCGCGCGTTCACAAGAGACCCAGTACTTC	CASIARSQETQYF
once	TRBV7-2	-	TRBJ1-2	TGTGCCAGCAGCTTAGCCGTAGACAGGCATGGCAGCTATGGCTACACCTTC	CASSLAVDRHGSYGYTF